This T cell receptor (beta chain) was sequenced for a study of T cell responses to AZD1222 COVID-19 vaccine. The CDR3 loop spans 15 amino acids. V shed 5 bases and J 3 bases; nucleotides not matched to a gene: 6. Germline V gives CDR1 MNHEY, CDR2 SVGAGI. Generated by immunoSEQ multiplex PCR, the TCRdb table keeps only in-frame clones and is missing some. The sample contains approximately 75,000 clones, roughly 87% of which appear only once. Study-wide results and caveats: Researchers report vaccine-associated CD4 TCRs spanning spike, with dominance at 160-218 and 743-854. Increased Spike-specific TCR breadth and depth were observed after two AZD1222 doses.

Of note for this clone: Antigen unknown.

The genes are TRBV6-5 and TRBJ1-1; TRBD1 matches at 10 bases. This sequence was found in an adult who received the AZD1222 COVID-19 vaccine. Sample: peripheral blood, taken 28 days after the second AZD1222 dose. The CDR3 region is CASSTPGQGDTEAFF. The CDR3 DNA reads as TGTGCCAGCAGTACGCCCGGACAGGGGGACACTGAAGCTTTCTTT.